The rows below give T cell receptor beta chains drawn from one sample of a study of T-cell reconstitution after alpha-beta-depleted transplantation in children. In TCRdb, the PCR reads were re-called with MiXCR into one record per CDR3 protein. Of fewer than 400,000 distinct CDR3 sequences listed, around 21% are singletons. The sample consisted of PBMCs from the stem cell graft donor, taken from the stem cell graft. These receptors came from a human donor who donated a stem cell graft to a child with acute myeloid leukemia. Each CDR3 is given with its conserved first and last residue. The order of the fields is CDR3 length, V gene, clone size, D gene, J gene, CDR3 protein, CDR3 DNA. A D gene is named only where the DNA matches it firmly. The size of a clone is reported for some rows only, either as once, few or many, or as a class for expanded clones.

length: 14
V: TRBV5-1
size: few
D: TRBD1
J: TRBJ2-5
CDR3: CASSSGQGTETQYF
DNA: TGCGCCAGCAGCTCCGGACAGGGCACAGAGACCCAGTACTTC

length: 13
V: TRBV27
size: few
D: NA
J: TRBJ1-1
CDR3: CASAIHRNTEAFF
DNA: TGTGCCAGCGCAATACATAGGAACACTGAAGCTTTCTTT

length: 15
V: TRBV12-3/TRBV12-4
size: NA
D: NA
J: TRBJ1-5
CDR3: CASSGARSGNQPQHF
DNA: TGTGCCAGCAGTGGGGCCCGATCTGGCAATCAGCCCCAGCATTTT

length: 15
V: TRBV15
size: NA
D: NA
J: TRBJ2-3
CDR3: CATSRDLAGPDTQYF
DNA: TGTGCCACCAGCAGAGATCTCGCAGGCCCGGATACGCAGTATTTT

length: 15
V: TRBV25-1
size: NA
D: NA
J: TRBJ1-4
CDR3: CASSESVWTFEKLFF
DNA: TGTGCCAGCAGTGAATCGGTTTGGACCTTTGAAAAACTGTTTTTT

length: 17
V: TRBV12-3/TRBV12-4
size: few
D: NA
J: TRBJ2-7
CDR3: CASSLADAAGTGNEQYF
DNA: TGTGCCAGCAGTTTAGCGGACGCGGCAGGGACGGGAAACGAGCAGTACTTC

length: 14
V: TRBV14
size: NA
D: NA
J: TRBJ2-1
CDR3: CASSRRLSYNEQFF
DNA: TGTGCCAGCAGCCGTCGGCTCTCCTACAATGAGCAGTTCTTC

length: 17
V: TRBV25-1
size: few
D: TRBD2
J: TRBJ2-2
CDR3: CASSDAGTSGRGGELFF
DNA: TGTGCCAGCAGTGATGCCGGGACTAGCGGGAGGGGCGGGGAGCTGTTTTTT

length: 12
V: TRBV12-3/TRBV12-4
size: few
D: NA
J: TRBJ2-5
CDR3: CASSFEGETQYF
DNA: TGTGCCAGCAGTTTTGAAGGAGAGACCCAGTACTTC

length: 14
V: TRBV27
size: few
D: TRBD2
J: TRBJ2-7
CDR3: CASKESGRTYEQYF
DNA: TGTGCCAGCAAGGAAAGCGGGAGAACCTACGAGCAGTACTTC

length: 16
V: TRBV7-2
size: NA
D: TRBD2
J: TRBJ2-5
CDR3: CASSASTSGSGETQYF
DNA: TGTGCCAGCAGCGCTTCTACTAGCGGGAGTGGGGAGACCCAGTACTTC

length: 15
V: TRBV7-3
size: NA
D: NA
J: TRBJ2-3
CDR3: CASSSIAASTDTQYF
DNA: TGTGCCAGCAGCTCTATAGCGGCTAGCACAGATACGCAGTATTTT

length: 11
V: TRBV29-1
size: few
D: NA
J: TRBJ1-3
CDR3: CSVRRGDTIYF
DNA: TGCAGCGTTAGAAGGGGAGACACCATATATTTT

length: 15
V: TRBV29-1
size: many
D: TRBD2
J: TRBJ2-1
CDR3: CSGGGLAGEVDEQFF
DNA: TGCAGCGGCGGGGGACTAGCGGGAGAGGTTGATGAGCAGTTCTTC

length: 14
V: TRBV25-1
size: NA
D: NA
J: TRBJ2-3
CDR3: CASSERLAADTQYF
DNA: TGTGCCAGCAGTGAAAGGTTAGCTGCGGATACGCAGTATTTT

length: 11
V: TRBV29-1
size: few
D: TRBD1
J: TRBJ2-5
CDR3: CSVDSGGTQYF
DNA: TGCAGCGTTGATTCAGGGGGGACCCAGTACTTC

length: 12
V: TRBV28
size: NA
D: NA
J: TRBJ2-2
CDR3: CASSSATGELFF
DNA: TGTGCCAGCAGTTCAGCGACCGGGGAGCTGTTTTTT

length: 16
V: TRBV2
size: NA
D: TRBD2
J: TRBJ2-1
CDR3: CASRALRLAGVNEQFF
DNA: TGTGCCAGCAGGGCCCTTCGACTAGCGGGAGTAAATGAGCAGTTCTTC

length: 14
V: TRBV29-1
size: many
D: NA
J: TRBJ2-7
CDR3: CSAAPTGNTYEQYF
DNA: TGCAGCGCCGCACCTACAGGAAATACCTACGAGCAGTACTTC